One sample yielded the 9 T cell receptor beta chains listed below, sequenced in a study of blood T cell repertoires in COVID-19. Method: immunoSEQ multiplex PCR; TCRdb's copy keeps in-frame clones and lacks some. There are over 100,000 clones in the sample; 80% to 85% occur only once, and approximately 7.9% lies in the top ten. The sample consisted of peripheral blood. The receptors here all came from a man in his sixties or seventies with acute or convalescent COVID-19.

V and J are TRBV28 and TRBJ2-5; 10 positions agree with TRBD2. The CDR3 is 15 residues long. V dropped 0 bases and J dropped 4; count of bases not matched to a gene: 2. Germline CDR1 is MDHEN and CDR2 is SYDVKM. The CDR3 region is CASSLWIAGGETQYF. The CDR3 coding sequence is TGTGCCAGCAGTTTATGGATAGCGGGAGGAGAGACCCAGTACTTC.

The chain couples TRBV18 to TRBJ1-1; D is uncertain. Deletions cut 3 bases from V and 0 bases from J, with 11 bases between. The CDR3 length is 15 residues. Looked up from germline, CDR1 is KGHSH and CDR2 is LQKENI. The CDR3 region has the DNA TGTGCCAGCTCACCCATGGCACGAATGAACACTGAAGCTTTCTTT. Translated, it gives CASSPMARMNTEAFF.

The chain recombines TRBV28 with TRBJ1-1; 10 positions match TRBD1. The CDR3 is made up of 15 amino acids. V shed 6 bases, J shed 3 bases, and the junction held 7 bases outside the gene matches. Germline V gene lookup returns CDR1 MDHEN and CDR2 SYDVKM. For the CDR3, the DNA is TGTGCCAGCAGCCGGGGACAGGGGCGATACACTGAAGCTTTCTTT. It translates to CASSRGQGRYTEAFF.

The genes are TRBV5-1 and TRBJ1-1; D is perhaps TRBD1 (5 bases). The CDR3 has 13 residues. Germline V gene lookup returns CDR1 SGHRS and CDR2 YFSETQ. Trimming removed 5 bases from V and 0 bases from J, with 8 bases in between. DNA of the CDR3: TGCGCCAGCAGAGACAGCATGAACACTGAAGCTTTCTTT. Translation gives CASRDSMNTEAFF.

This clone was detected a few times. The V gene is TRBV19, the J gene TRBJ1-5; D is possibly TRBD1 (5 bases). Germline CDR1 and CDR2: LNHDA and SQIVND (reference sequence). Trimming cost V 3 bases and J 5 bases, with 14 bases left between them. The CDR3 sequence is 15 residues long. For the CDR3, the DNA is TGTGCCAGTAGTATTTCTGGGGGGGGGTATCAGCCCCAGCATTTT. This sequence encodes CASSISGGGYQPQHF.

J is TRBJ2-2 and V is TRBV2, with 7 bases aligning to TRBD1. J was trimmed by 0 bases and V by 6 bases; bases with no gene match: 4. Germline values: CDR1 SNHLY, CDR2 FYNNEI. This CDR3 spans 15 amino acids. The CDR3 DNA reads TGTGCCAGCAGCCGACAGGGCGCGAACACCGGGGAGCTGTTTTTT. This gives the protein CASSRQGANTGELFF.

The chain employs TRBV18 and TRBJ2-3; tentative D call: TRBD2 (6 bases). The CDR3 totals 12 residues. CDR1 and CDR2 from the germline V gene are KGHSH and LQKENI. Trimming took 4 bases from V and 5 from J, leaving 7 bases between them. The CDR3 nucleotides are TGTGCCAGCTCACGAGCGGGAGATACGCAGTATTTT. Translation gives CASSRAGDTQYF.

The chain combines TRBV6-5 with TRBJ1-6, with D possibly matching TRBD1 (5 bases). The CDR3 spans 14 residues. CDR1 is MNHEY, CDR2 SVGAGI, per germline. The germline V and J ends were trimmed by 6 bases and 9 bases, with 15 bases remaining between them. The CDR3 DNA reads as TGTGCCAGCAGCTGGGACGGGGGTTCTTCACCCCTCCACTTT. Its protein product is CASSWDGGSSPLHF.

This chain links TRBV5-1 with TRBJ2-7; 10 bases map to TRBD2. Germline V lookup: CDR1 SGHRS, CDR2 YFSETQ. The length of the CDR3 is 17 residues. After removal of 0 bases from V and 0 bases from J, the junction contained 6 bases not matched to a gene. The CDR3 spells CASSLGIAGGSSYEQYF. CDR3 nucleotides: TGCGCCAGCAGCTTGGGGATAGCGGGAGGTTCCTCCTACGAGCAGTACTTC.